This record concerns one TCR beta chain sequence. The data were taken from a study of T cell changes during pregnancy in multiple sclerosis. TCRdb's copy holds only in-frame clones and misses some; the assay was immunoSEQ multiplex PCR. The repertoire holds about 73,000 clones, approximately 90% seen once, with over 2% in the top ten. This CDR3 contains 15 residues. Between the trimmed V and J ends, which lost 3 bases and 1 base, there was a span of 13 bases. The germline CDR1 and CDR2 sequences are SGHKS and YYEKEE (reference sequence). Source: peripheral blood, taken in the second trimester of pregnancy. V and J are TRBV5-5 and TRBJ1-1, with a weak D call TRBD1 (5 bases). The receptor was derived from a female donor in good health, enrolled as a control in a pregnancy study. CDR3 nucleotide sequence: TGTGCCAGCAGCTCCAGGGAACCGGGGAACACTGAAGCTTTCTTT. It encodes CASSSREPGNTEAFF.